The TCR beta chain described here comes from a study of metastatic and nonmetastatic thyroid tumors. Study-wide background: Repertoires of blood and of tissue (tumor or nodule) from malignant and benign thyroid patients were compared.

Points on this clone: Its specificity is not known.

Every patient underwent thyroid surgery untreated. Overall study findings and caveats: It was reported that TCR beta diversity was significantly higher in malignant thyroid tumors than benign nodules, in blood and tumor.

As handled by the study authors: Differences in CDR3 between clinicopathological groups were drawn on to build a classifier intended to discriminate distant-metastatic papillary thyroid cancer patients. TCRdb re-called clones from the PCR reads using MiXCR. The V and J calls shown here were made by TCRdb, not taken from the authors' results. The table shows about 20,000 clones, with about 23% occurring only once. Material for sequencing was blood. The TCR sequence derives from a male donor with papillary thyroid cancer or a benign thyroid nodule (not recorded which). Some clones in this sample may be carry-over from other donors' samples.

The CDR3 loop is CASSPRQGAYEQYF. DNA of the CDR3: TGTGCCAGCAGCCCGAGACAGGGGGCCTACGAGCAGTACTTC. J is TRBJ2-7 and V is TRBV7-2; 9 positions agree with TRBD1. Germline CDR1 and CDR2: SGHTA and FQGNSA. The CDR3 loop spans 14 amino acids. J lost 2 bases, V lost 5 bases, and 4 bases had no gene match. The full variable domain, in which reference TRBV7-2 and TRBJ2-7 provide the parts outside the CDR3, is GAGVSQSPSNKVTEKGKDVELRCDPISGHTALYWYRQSLGQGLEFLIYFQGNSAPDKSGLPSDRFSAERTGGSVSTLTIQRTQQEDSAVYLCASSPRQGAYEQYFGPGTRLTVT.